The 20 T cell receptor beta chains below were found in one sample sequenced in a study of T cell responses to AZD1222 COVID-19 vaccine. The repertoire was sequenced with immunoSEQ multiplex PCR; TCRdb's copy has only in-frame clones and lacks some. Here the sample spans about 86,000 clones, roughly 88% being singletons. The specimen comprised peripheral blood, sampled 28 days after the second AZD1222 dose. Source of these receptors: an adult who received the AZD1222 COVID-19 vaccine.

The genes are TRBV5-1 and TRBJ2-5; D might be TRBD1 (6 bases). Trimming left V 3 bases short and J 4 bases short, with 13 bases between. Germline CDR1 is SGHRS and CDR2 is YFSETQ. This CDR3 comprises 14 residues. The CDR3 region has the DNA TGCGCCAGCAGCTCACACAGGGAGTCAGAGACCCAGTACTTC. It codes for CASSSHRESETQYF.

The chain links TRBV6-2 or TRBV6-3 to TRBJ2-7, with TRBD2 identical over 7 bases. The CDR3 extends over 14 amino acids. From germline, CDR1 is MNHEY and CDR2 SVGEGT. With 2 bases clipped from V and 2 bases from J, the junction kept 3 bases outside the gene matches. This CDR3 is CASSYLSGAYEQYF. In DNA, the CDR3 is TGTGCCAGCAGTTACCTGAGCGGGGCCTACGAGCAGTACTTC.

The rearrangement joins TRBV11-3 to TRBJ2-2; no clear D gene. V was clipped by 2 bases and J by 4 bases, with 8 bases between them. Germline values: CDR1 SGHNT, CDR2 YENEEA. The CDR3 is made up of 14 amino acids. CDR3 nucleotide sequence: TGTGCCAGCAGCTTAAGGCGGCCCACCGGGGAGCTGTTTTTT. Amino acids: CASSLRRPTGELFF.

V is TRBV27 and J is TRBJ2-7, with 9 bases aligning to TRBD1. In germline, CDR1 is MNHEY, CDR2 SMNVEV (reference sequence). V shed 4 bases and J 0 bases; nucleotides not matched to a gene: 10. This CDR3 spans 17 amino acids. The CDR3 nucleotides read TGTGCCAGCAGTTCAACTCCGGGACAGGGCAGCTCCTACGAGCAGTACTTC. Translating gives CASSSTPGQGSSYEQYF.

Regarding this clone: Other DNA sequences of this sample code for an identical CDR3. The chain joins TRBV19 to TRBJ1-5; D uncertain. V lost 3 bases, J lost 0 bases, and 6 bases lay in between. Germline values: CDR1 LNHDA, CDR2 SQIVND (reference sequence). The CDR3 is 14 amino acids. Here the CDR3 reads CASSIYRSNQPQHF. The CDR3 DNA follows: TGTGCCAGTAGTATTTACCGTAGCAATCAGCCCCAGCATTTT.

V is TRBV3-1 (or the pseudogene TRBV3-2) and J is TRBJ2-7; the D gene is possibly TRBD2 (5 bases). Per the germline V gene, CDR1 is LGHDT and CDR2 is YNNKEL (reference sequence). The CDR3 is made up of 16 amino acids. V lost 4 bases to trimming and J lost 0 bases, with 16 bases between them. The CDR3 DNA reads as TGTGCCAGCAGCCCTCAAGAGGCCACTAGCTCCTACGAGCAGTACTTC. Its protein product is CASSPQEATSSYEQYF.

The J gene is TRBJ1-5, the V gene TRBV3-1 (or the pseudogene TRBV3-2); D unclear. V was trimmed by 3 bases and J by 4 bases, leaving 13 bases between them. Germline V lookup: CDR1 LGHDT, CDR2 YNNKEL (reference sequence). CDR3 size: 15 residues. DNA of the CDR3: TGTGCCAGCAGCCAGAACGGGCTTATTAATCAGCCCCAGCATTTT. This gives the protein CASSQNGLINQPQHF.

This clone was counted between two and nine times. The V call is TRBV4-1, the J call TRBJ1-3; D is undetermined. Germline-derived CDR1 and CDR2 are MGHRA and YSYEKL. V dropped 1 base and J dropped 3 bases, with 4 bases sitting between them. The CDR3 runs 13 residues. Here the CDR3 reads CASSQGYGNTIYF. The CDR3 DNA is TGCGCCAGCAGCCAAGGATATGGAAACACCATATATTTT.

The genes are TRBV11-3 and TRBJ1-2; D gene uncertain. Germline loops: CDR1 SGHNT, CDR2 YENEEA. The V end lost 10 bases, the J end lost 0 bases, and 9 bases lay between the germline ends. The CDR3 spans 12 residues. CDR3 in amino acids: CAIFNANYGYTF. The CDR3 bases are TGTGCCATCTTTAATGCTAACTATGGCTACACCTTC.

The gene calls are TRBV5-1 and TRBJ1-2, with a weak D call TRBD1 (5 bases). Per the germline V gene, CDR1 is SGHRS and CDR2 is YFSETQ. V gave up 0 bases and J gave up 4 bases, with 10 bases separating them. The CDR3 spans 14 residues. CDR3 region: CASSLADSSYGYTF. CDR3 sequence (DNA): TGCGCCAGCAGCTTGGCCGACAGCTCCTATGGCTACACCTTC.

The chain employs TRBV20-1 and TRBJ1-5, with D unresolved. This CDR3 has 14 amino acids. V lost 3 bases, J lost 9 bases, and 18 bases lay in between. Germline CDR1 is DFQATT and CDR2 is SNEGSKA (reference sequence). The CDR3 is CSASVRQETWPQHF. CDR3 sequence (DNA): TGCAGTGCTAGTGTTCGCCAAGAGACATGGCCCCAGCATTTT.

This clone was found once. V is TRBV11-3 and J is TRBJ1-5, with D maybe TRBD1 (6 bases). V lost 1 base to trimming and J lost 0 bases, with 16 bases between them. Germline CDR1 SGHNT, CDR2 YENEEA. This CDR3 has 18 residues. CDR3 loop: CASSLGWLGGYSNQPQHF. CDR3 bases: TGTGCCAGCAGCTTAGGGTGGTTAGGGGGGTATAGCAATCAGCCCCAGCATTTT.

V is TRBV18 and J is TRBJ1-5, with D uncertain. Trimming left V 6 bases short and J 0 bases short, with 12 bases between. CDR1 KGHSH and CDR2 LQKENI come from the germline V gene. The CDR3 consists of 15 residues. CDR3 amino acids: CASSPGRNSNQPQHF. In nucleotides, the CDR3 is TGTGCCAGCTCCCCTGGACGCAATAGCAATCAGCCCCAGCATTTT.

The genes are TRBV11-2 and TRBJ1-2, with D unresolved. The CDR3 consists of 13 residues. V was shortened by 2 bases and J by 5 bases, with 9 bases between the two germline ends. The germline CDR1 and CDR2 sequences are SGHAT and FQNNGV. As DNA, the CDR3 is TGTGCCAGCAGCTTACCCGGGATGTATGGCTACACCTTC. This translates into CASSLPGMYGYTF.

The chain combines TRBV5-1 with TRBJ2-4; 7 bases map to TRBD1. The CDR3 contains 14 residues. Germline V lookup: CDR1 SGHRS, CDR2 YFSETQ. The V gene end was trimmed by 0 bases and the J gene end by 8 bases; junction bases not matched to a gene: 5. CDR3 amino acids: CASSLGGGDDIQYF. CDR3 DNA: TGCGCCAGCAGCTTGGGAGGGGGCGACGACATTCAGTACTTC.

The V call is TRBV28, the J call TRBJ1-5; no firm D call. Germline assignment: CDR1 MDHEN and CDR2 SYDVKM. Trimming took 5 bases from V and 3 from J, leaving 14 bases between them. This CDR3 comprises 15 residues. The CDR3 protein is CASSRLDGSNQPQHF. The DNA of the CDR3 is TGTGCCAGCAGTCGACTGGACGGTTCCAATCAGCCCCAGCATTTT.

The genes are TRBV7-3 and TRBJ2-5, with 12 bases matching TRBD2. The junction had 2 bases not matched to a gene; V was cut back by 5 bases and J by 1 base. This CDR3 has 15 residues. CDR1 is SGHTA and CDR2 is FQGTGA in the germline V gene. The CDR3 DNA reads TGTGCCAGCAGCCGGACTAGCGGGGCCCAAGAGACCCAGTACTTC. Its translation: CASSRTSGAQETQYF. The full variable domain, with the rest looked up from reference TRBV7-3 and TRBJ2-5, is GAGVSQTPSNKVTEKGKYVELRCDPISGHTALYWYRQSLGQGPEFLIYFQGTGAADDSGLPNDRFFAVRPEGSVSTLKIQRTERGDSAVYLCASSRTSGAQETQYFGPGTRLLVL.

The V and J genes are TRBV29-1 and TRBJ2-7; a possible D gene is TRBD2 (5 bases). The germline CDR1 and CDR2 sequences are SQVTM and ANQGSEA. The V end was cut by 6 bases, the J end by 2 bases, with 11 bases between. CDR3 size: 12 residues. The DNA for the CDR3 is TGCAGCGTGCGGACGGGAACCTACGAGCAGTACTTC. Protein product: CSVRTGTYEQYF.

The chain joins TRBV5-1 to TRBJ1-2; 10 bases agree with TRBD1. The CDR3 is made up of 14 amino acids. CDR1 and CDR2 (germline): SGHRS, YFSETQ. The V segment lost 4 bases and the J segment 6 bases; nucleotides outside the gene matches: 6. The DNA of the CDR3 is TGCGCCAGCAGCGTGACAGGGGGCGCCGATGGCTACACCTTC. Encoded protein: CASSVTGGADGYTF.

The V gene is TRBV6-2 or TRBV6-3, the J gene TRBJ1-1; 7 bases fit TRBD1. The germline V gene has CDR1 MNHEY and CDR2 SVGEGT. The CDR3 length is 15 residues. Trimming removed 5 bases from V and 1 base from J; junction bases left unmatched: 7. As DNA, the CDR3 is TGTGCCAGCAGTCAGACGACAGGGCCGAACACTGAAGCTTTCTTT. Protein sequence: CASSQTTGPNTEAFF.